These 27 T cell receptor beta chains were all obtained from the same sample, sequenced in a study of T cell changes during pregnancy in multiple sclerosis. Assay used: immunoSEQ multiplex PCR; TCRdb lists only in-frame clones, some missing. The table has 65,000 to 80,000 clones, 85% to 95% seen once. The starting material was peripheral blood, obtained in the first trimester of pregnancy. Receptors originate from a female donor with multiple sclerosis, enrolled in a pregnancy study.

This chain uses TRBV7-2 with TRBJ2-1; D gene uncertain. This CDR3 spans 18 amino acids. The germline gives CDR1 SGHTA, CDR2 FQGNSA. V was pared by 2 bases and J by 13 bases, with 30 bases between. CDR3 nucleotide sequence: TGTGCCAGCAGCTTATTCGCTGGTGAGACATATCGCTCTCGATTCCAGTTCTTC. As protein: CASSLFAGETYRSRFQFF.

V gene TRBV7-2 combines with J gene TRBJ2-7, with a weak D call TRBD2 (5 bases). CDR1 is SGHTA, CDR2 FQGNSA, per germline. Trimming shortened V by 8 bases and J by 3 bases, and 17 bases separated the two germline ends. There are 14 residues in the CDR3. The CDR3, as DNA: TGTGCCAGCGGACTCCCGGGAACACACTACGAGCAGTACTTC. Protein product: CASGLPGTHYEQYF.

The chain uses TRBV28 and TRBJ2-7, with a weak D call TRBD2 (5 bases). CDR3 size: 15 residues. CDR1 is MDHEN, CDR2 SYDVKM, per germline. V dropped 3 bases and J dropped 6 bases, with 18 bases sitting between them. The CDR3 region is CASSLERVPRGEQYF. For the CDR3, the DNA is TGTGCCAGCAGTTTGGAGAGGGTTCCTCGGGGCGAGCAGTACTTC.

The rearrangement links TRBV7-3 to TRBJ1-1, with D possibly being TRBD1 (5 bases). Per germline, CDR1 SGHTA and CDR2 FQGTGA. The CDR3 has 14 amino acids. Trimming removed 4 bases from V and 8 bases from J, with 17 bases in between. This chain's CDR3 is CASSSTDRAFEAFF. CDR3 sequence (DNA): TGTGCCAGCAGCTCGACCGACAGAGCGTTCGAAGCTTTCTTT.

The chain uses TRBV9 and TRBJ1-2, with 7 positions matching TRBD1. This CDR3 comprises 17 residues. Germline V gives CDR1 SGDLS, CDR2 YYNGEE. The V segment lost 3 bases and the J segment 2 bases; nucleotides outside the gene matches: 13. The CDR3 spells CASSAGLLRGPNYGYTF. The CDR3 region has the DNA TGTGCCAGCAGCGCCGGACTGTTAAGGGGGCCAAACTATGGCTACACCTTC.

The chain carries TRBV2 and TRBJ2-1; the match to TRBD2 covers 7 bases. With V trimmed by 5 bases and J by 6 bases, 4 bases remained unmatched. CDR3 length: 13 residues. Germline CDR1 and CDR2: SNHLY and FYNNEI. The CDR3 reads CASSQTSFNEQFF. CDR3 nucleotides: TGTGCCAGCAGTCAGACTAGCTTCAATGAGCAGTTCTTC.

This clone was seen just once. V is TRBV5-1 and J is TRBJ1-2; D is possibly TRBD1 (5 bases). Trimming pared 0 bases from V and 1 base from J, leaving 7 bases between. The CDR3 consists of 14 residues. From germline, CDR1 is SGHRS and CDR2 YFSETQ. The CDR3 here is CASSLEGLNYGYTF. CDR3 coding DNA: TGCGCCAGCAGCTTGGAGGGGCTTAACTATGGCTACACCTTC.

The chain has TRBV7-3 and TRBJ1-2; 7 bases are a match to TRBD1. The CDR3 is 14 residues long. V lost 2 bases to trimming and J lost 4 bases; unmatched junction nucleotides: 4. Germline V gene lookup returns CDR1 SGHTA and CDR2 FQGTGA. CDR3 amino acids: CASSLRGDSYGYTF. The CDR3 DNA reads as TGTGCCAGCAGCTTACGAGGGGACAGCTATGGCTACACCTTC.

This clone was seen once. This chain uses TRBV19 with TRBJ2-7; 10 nucleotides line up with TRBD2. CDR1 and CDR2 from the germline V gene are LNHDA and SQIVND (reference sequence). CDR3 length: 15 amino acids. Trimming removed 4 bases from V and 1 base from J; junction bases left unmatched: 4. The CDR3 DNA sequence: TGTGCCAGTAGTACCTCTAGCGGGAGTTCCTACGAGCAGTACTTC. Its translation: CASSTSSGSSYEQYF.

As for this clone: At one boundary the junction diverges from the germline segment, which might be a read error. The sample holds other DNA sequences that translate to the same CDR3. The chain uses TRBV6-5 and TRBJ1-1, with TRBD1 matching 8 bases. CDR1 and CDR2 (germline): MNHEY, SVGAGI. The CDR3 is made up of 14 amino acids. DNA for the CDR3: TGTGCCAGCAGTTCTTGGACAGGGAGGACTGAAGCCTTCTTT. This encodes CASSSWTGRTEAFF.

This chain uses TRBV6-1 with TRBJ2-7, with 7 bases fitting TRBD1. CDR1 and CDR2 from the germline V gene are MNHNS and SASEGT. The J segment lost 1 base and the V segment lost 2 bases, leaving 2 bases of the junction unmatched. The CDR3 spans 14 residues. The CDR3 bases are TGTGCCAGCAGTGAAACAGGGGAATCCTACGAGCAGTACTTC. Residues: CASSETGESYEQYF.

The J gene is TRBJ2-1, the V gene TRBV5-1, with D possibly TRBD1 on 6 matching bases. The length of the CDR3 is 13 residues. Germline V lookup: CDR1 SGHRS, CDR2 YFSETQ. Trimming took off 0 bases at V and 8 bases at J, with 9 bases between the two ends. The CDR3 reads CASSLGQADEQFF. CDR3 nucleotides: TGCGCCAGCAGCTTGGGACAGGCCGATGAGCAGTTCTTC.

This clone was observed a single time. The genes are TRBV2 and TRBJ2-7; 8 positions match TRBD2. The CDR3 consists of 14 residues. V was pared by 4 bases and J by 3 bases, with 5 bases of the junction left unmatched. The germline CDR1 and CDR2 sequences are SNHLY and FYNNEI. The CDR3 DNA reads TGTGCCAGCAGTGTGGAACTAGCGGTCTACGAGCAGTACTTC. This translates into CASSVELAVYEQYF.

The chain employs TRBV5-4 and TRBJ2-1; 11 bases line up with TRBD2. After removal of 4 bases from V and 8 bases from J, the junction contained 8 bases not matched to a gene. This CDR3 is 15 amino acids long. Germline-derived CDR1 and CDR2 are SGHNT and YYREEE (reference sequence). CDR3 in amino acids: CASSRRLAGFDEQFF. As DNA, the CDR3 is TGTGCCAGCAGCCGGAGACTAGCGGGATTCGATGAGCAGTTCTTC.

The chain carries TRBV14 and TRBJ2-7; no clear D. The CDR3 contains 13 residues. V lost 0 bases and J lost 7, with 10 bases in between. Germline values: CDR1 SGHDN, CDR2 FVKESK. CDR3 region: CASSQDGLGEQYF. The CDR3 coding sequence is TGTGCCAGCAGCCAAGATGGCCTAGGAGAGCAGTACTTC.

The rearrangement links TRBV6-1 to TRBJ1-3; 8 bases are a match to TRBD1. The V gene end was trimmed by 6 bases and the J gene end by 0 bases; junction bases not matched to a gene: 10. The CDR3 length is 17 residues. Germline CDR1 reads MNHNS; CDR2 reads SASEGT. CDR3 DNA sequence: TGTGCCAGCAGGGAAACAGGGGGGGGTCTCTCTGGAAACACCATATATTTT. This codes for CASRETGGGLSGNTIYF.

The rearrangement joins TRBV4-3 to TRBJ1-1, with D perhaps matching TRBD1 (5 bases). With 5 bases removed from V and 3 bases from J, the gap between germline ends came to 19 bases. Germline V gene sequence: CDR1 LGHNA, CDR2 YSLEER. This CDR3 has 16 residues. The CDR3 DNA follows: TGCGCCAGCAGCACAAGGCTTGACAGTGGTCACACTGAAGCTTTCTTT. Translated, it gives CASSTRLDSGHTEAFF.

The chain recombines TRBV2 with TRBJ2-7; 8 nucleotides line up with TRBD1. Germline V lookup: CDR1 SNHLY, CDR2 FYNNEI. The CDR3 runs 15 residues. Germline trimming cut 5 bases from V and 6 bases from J; bases unmatched to any gene: 12. This CDR3 is CASSQDRVGLGEQYF. Written as DNA, the CDR3 is TGTGCCAGCAGTCAGGACAGGGTGGGTCTAGGCGAGCAGTACTTC.

This CDR3 reads CASSPPGLAYNEQFF. DNA for the CDR3: TGTGCCAGCTCACCCCCGGGACTAGCCTACAATGAGCAGTTCTTC. The chain carries TRBV18 and TRBJ2-1, with 8 bases that match TRBD2. Unmatched junction bases numbered 3, after V lost 3 bases and J lost 2 bases. CDR1 and CDR2 (germline): KGHSH, LQKENI. This CDR3 has 15 residues.

This clone came up once. The gene calls are TRBV6-1 and TRBJ1-5, with D uncertain. Germline V lookup: CDR1 MNHNS, CDR2 SASEGT. The V end was cut by 5 bases, the J end by 5 bases, with 10 bases between. CDR3 size: 13 residues. CDR3 in DNA: TGTGCCAGCAGTCGAGGGAGGGATCAGCCCCAGCATTTT. Translating gives CASSRGRDQPQHF.

A word on this clone: At one boundary the junction diverges from the germline segment, which might be a read error. The chain couples TRBV2 to TRBJ1-2, with D maybe TRBD1 (6 bases). The CDR3 extends over 14 amino acids. Germline V gene data show CDR1 as SNHLY and CDR2 as FYNNEI. The DNA for the CDR3 is TGTGCCAGCAACCCGGACAGTATAGTTCTGGGACCCGCCTTC. Amino acids: CASNPDSIVLGPAF.

This chain links TRBV30 with TRBJ2-4, with D unclear. V lost 0 bases and J lost 7, with 10 bases in between. The CDR3 sequence is 13 residues long. Germline loops: CDR1 GTSNPN, CDR2 SVGIG (reference sequence). CDR3 amino acids: CAWSVAASNIQYF. Written as DNA, the CDR3 is TGTGCCTGGAGTGTCGCAGCGAGCAACATTCAGTACTTC. Together with reference TRBV30 and TRBJ2-4, the CDR3 gives the full variable domain: SQTIHQWPATLVQPVGSPLSLECTVEGTSNPNLYWYRQAAGRGLQLLFYSVGIGQISSEVPQNLSASRPQDRQFILSSKKLLLSDSGFYLCAWSVAASNIQYFGAGTRLSVL.

The V call is TRBV30, the J call TRBJ2-1; D perhaps matches TRBD2 (6 bases). The CDR3 sequence is 13 residues long. The germline V gene has CDR1 GTSNPN and CDR2 SVGIG (reference sequence). Trimming removed 0 bases from V and 6 bases from J, with 9 bases in between. The CDR3: CAWSVRGPNEQFF. The CDR3 nucleotides read TGTGCCTGGAGTGTGCGGGGCCCCAATGAGCAGTTCTTC. The whole variable domain, remainder taken from reference TRBV30 and TRBJ2-1, is SQTIHQWPATLVQPVGSPLSLECTVEGTSNPNLYWYRQAAGRGLQLLFYSVGIGQISSEVPQNLSASRPQDRQFILSSKKLLLSDSGFYLCAWSVRGPNEQFFGPGTRLTVL.

The genes are TRBV19 and TRBJ1-2; 8 positions agree with TRBD1. The V gene's germline CDR1 is LNHDA and CDR2 SQIVND (reference sequence). V lost 8 bases and J lost 8; bases outside the gene matches: 7. This CDR3 has 12 residues. The CDR3 region has the DNA TGTGCCAGTCGCGCAGGGGGCGGGGGCTACACCTTC. This sequence encodes CASRAGGGGYTF.

The CDR3 region has the DNA TGTGCCAGCAGTGAGCGGCGGGGGATAAATGAGCAGTTCTTC. This encodes CASSERRGINEQFF. The V gene is TRBV2, the J gene TRBJ2-1; 7 positions agree with TRBD2. With 3 bases clipped from V and 7 bases from J, the junction kept 6 bases outside the gene matches. CDR1 SNHLY and CDR2 FYNNEI come from the germline V gene. CDR3 length: 14 residues. Using reference TRBV2 and TRBJ2-1 for the parts outside the CDR3, the full variable domain is EPEVTQTPSHQVTQMGQEVILRCVPISNHLYFYWYRQILGQKVEFLVSFYNNEISEKSEIFDDQFSVERPDGSNFTLKIRSTKLEDSAMYFCASSERRGINEQFFGPGTRLTVL.

The rearrangement joins TRBV12-5 to TRBJ2-5; D unclear. Germline V CDR1 and CDR2: LGHNT, FRNRAP. V was pared by 1 base and J by 4 bases, with 7 bases between. CDR3 length: 13 residues. CDR3 sequence (DNA): TGTGCTAGTGGTTTGGACATTTTAGAGACCCAGTACTTC. It yields the protein CASGLDILETQYF.

The rearrangement links TRBV5-4 to TRBJ2-7, with TRBD1 matching 8 bases. With 4 bases clipped from V and 0 bases from J, the junction kept 3 bases outside the gene matches. Germline loops: CDR1 SGHNT, CDR2 YYREEE (reference sequence). This CDR3 is 14 amino acids long. CDR3 bases: TGTGCCAGCAGCACAGGGGGATTCTCCTACGAGCAGTACTTC. Protein: CASSTGGFSYEQYF.